These 25 T cell receptor beta chains share one sample of origin, sequenced in a study of cytomegalovirus exposure and HLA in healthy donors. Using immunoSEQ multiplex PCR, the repertoire was profiled, and TCRdb retains in-frame clones only, with some absent. Of some 90,000 clones in the sample, roughly 87% were seen once. Specimen: PBMCs. The source is a woman under 40 in good health and CMV-seronegative.

The rearrangement links TRBV18 to TRBJ2-7; 8 bases agree with TRBD1. CDR1 KGHSH and CDR2 LQKENI come from the germline V gene. This CDR3 comprises 14 residues. With V trimmed by 5 bases and J by 6 bases, 9 bases remained unmatched. CDR3 sequence: CASSSGQDLAEQYF. The DNA of the CDR3 is TGTGCCAGCTCATCGGGACAGGACCTGGCCGAGCAGTACTTC.

The chain uses TRBV9 and TRBJ1-3; no clear D gene. Germline lookup yields CDR1 SGDLS and CDR2 YYNGEE. Trimming removed 0 bases at V and 0 bases at J, with 7 bases between. The CDR3 contains 15 residues. The CDR3 nucleotides read TGTGCCAGCAGCGTAGATTTGAGCTCTGGAAACACCATATATTTT. Protein product: CASSVDLSSGNTIYF.

This clone was seen more than once but under ten times. The chain employs TRBV27 and TRBJ2-4; TRBD1 aligns across 12 bases. Germline loops: CDR1 MNHEY, CDR2 SMNVEV (reference sequence). This CDR3 contains 15 residues. The J segment lost 7 bases and the V segment lost 6 bases, leaving 7 bases of the junction unmatched. The CDR3 coding sequence is TGTGCCAGCAGGGGGGGACAGGGGGCGAGGAACATTCAGTACTTC. This codes for CASRGGQGARNIQYF.

The chain joins TRBV27 to TRBJ1-1; tentatively, D is TRBD1 (6 bases). V lost 7 bases and J 3 bases, leaving 15 bases between the germline ends. Per germline, CDR1 MNHEY and CDR2 SMNVEV (reference sequence). The CDR3 sequence is 14 residues long. CDR3 region: CASTRGPGDTEAFF. In DNA, the CDR3 is TGTGCCAGCACCAGGGGCCCCGGGGACACTGAAGCTTTCTTT.

By its share, this clone is medium-sized. The chain links TRBV19 to TRBJ1-1; no firm D call. V lost 2 bases to trimming and J lost 1 base, with 8 bases between them. CDR3 length equals 14 residues. Germline CDR1 reads LNHDA; CDR2 reads SQIVND (reference sequence). CDR3 in DNA: TGTGCCAGTAGTATATCGGGTTCGAACACTGAAGCTTTCTTT. This translates into CASSISGSNTEAFF.

The rearrangement uses TRBV18 and TRBJ2-2; D not resolved. The CDR3 is 13 residues long. V was clipped by 3 bases and J by 1 base, with 3 bases between them. Germline values: CDR1 KGHSH, CDR2 LQKENI. This CDR3 is CASSPVNTGELFF. DNA of the CDR3: TGTGCCAGCTCACCCGTGAACACCGGGGAGCTGTTTTTT.

The chain uses TRBV7-3 and TRBJ2-2; tentatively, D is TRBD1 (5 bases). Germline loops: CDR1 SGHTA, CDR2 FQGTGA. Trimming took off 6 bases at V and 4 bases at J, with 9 bases between the two ends. The CDR3 length is 13 residues. The CDR3 spells CASRGRGTGELFF. DNA for the CDR3: TGTGCCAGCAGGGGGCGAGGCACCGGGGAGCTGTTTTTT.

The chain is built from TRBV12-5 and TRBJ2-1, with 8 bases that match TRBD1. In germline, CDR1 is LGHNT, CDR2 FRNRAP. This CDR3 is 16 amino acids long. V lost 6 bases and J lost 0; bases outside the gene matches: 7. The CDR3 DNA sequence: TGTGCTAGTGGCCCTACCGACAGGGGCTCCTACAATGAGCAGTTCTTC. As protein: CASGPTDRGSYNEQFF.

This clone was recorded only once. The DNA for the CDR3 is TGTGCCAGCAGGCGAAGGACAGGGGGCGCGGATGGCTACACCTTC. Translating gives CASRRRTGGADGYTF. J is TRBJ1-2 and V is TRBV28; TRBD1 matches at 11 bases. CDR1 MDHEN and CDR2 SYDVKM come from the germline V gene. V was pared by 6 bases and J by 6 bases, with 9 bases of the junction left unmatched. The CDR3 runs 15 residues.

The V and J genes are TRBV4-2 and TRBJ2-5; 11 bases are shared with TRBD2. This CDR3 region has 17 residues. Germline V CDR1 and CDR2: LGHNA, YNFKEQ. Germline trimming cut 3 bases from V and 1 base from J; bases unmatched to any gene: 7. CDR3 in amino acids: CASSQSSGTSGQETQYF. The CDR3 nucleotides are TGTGCCAGCAGCCAGAGCTCCGGGACTAGCGGCCAAGAGACCCAGTACTTC.

This clone was seen just once. This chain joins TRBV2 and TRBJ2-3; a weak D match, TRBD2 (5 bases). Trimming stripped 0 bases from V and 5 bases from J, with 21 bases between. There are 18 residues in the CDR3. Per germline, CDR1 SNHLY and CDR2 FYNNEI. CDR3 loop: CASSEARLALTFKDTQYF. The CDR3 region has the DNA TGTGCCAGCAGTGAAGCGCGGCTAGCATTGACCTTTAAAGATACGCAGTATTTT.

The chain recombines TRBV7-2 with TRBJ2-7; 7 nucleotides line up with TRBD2. J gave up 5 bases and V 1 base, and 5 bases lay outside the gene matches. The CDR3 sequence is 14 residues long. Germline assignment: CDR1 SGHTA and CDR2 FQGNSA. The CDR3 DNA follows: TGTGCCAGCAGCTTAGGGCCTAGCGGCAACGAGCAGTACTTC. This encodes CASSLGPSGNEQYF.

This clone came up a few times. The genes are TRBV27 and TRBJ1-2; weak D call: TRBD1 (6 bases). From germline, CDR1 is MNHEY and CDR2 SMNVEV (reference sequence). The CDR3 is 13 residues long. V lost 5 bases and J lost 4, with 11 bases in between. In DNA form, the CDR3 reads TGTGCCAGCAGTCTGCGCAGGGGCTATGGCTACACCTTC. Protein product: CASSLRRGYGYTF.

The chain joins TRBV28 to TRBJ1-2; TRBD1 is a possible D gene (6 bases). CDR1 is MDHEN, CDR2 SYDVKM, per germline. The V and J ends lost 4 bases and 4 bases respectively, with 13 bases between them. The CDR3 is 14 residues long. The CDR3 is CASSSSDSSYGYTF. The CDR3 DNA reads as TGTGCCAGCAGTTCCTCGGACAGTTCCTATGGCTACACCTTC.

This clone has only a few counts. Other DNA sequences in this specimen translate into the identical CDR3. In DNA form, the CDR3 reads TGTGCCAGCAGTCCGGACAGGGGGTTCACTGAAGCTTTCTTT. Translated: CASSPDRGFTEAFF. The J gene is TRBJ1-1, the V gene TRBV7-9, with TRBD1 matching over 10 bases. V lost 6 bases to trimming and J lost 4 bases; unmatched junction nucleotides: 5. CDR3 length: 14 amino acids. Germline V gene lookup returns CDR1 SEHNR and CDR2 FQNEAQ (reference sequence). Full variable domain (rest looked up from reference TRBV7-9 and TRBJ1-1): DTGVSQNPRHKITKRGQNVTFRCDPISEHNRLYWYRQTLGQGPEFLTYFQNEAQLEKSRLLSDRFSAERPKGSFSTLEIQRTEQGDSAMYLCASSPDRGFTEAFFGQGTRLTVV.

The chain carries TRBV2 and TRBJ1-5; D is perhaps TRBD1 (5 bases). This CDR3 has 14 residues. Germline loops: CDR1 SNHLY, CDR2 FYNNEI. V lost 2 bases, J lost 6 bases, and 11 bases lay in between. The CDR3 here is CASSERQGGQPQHF. The CDR3 DNA follows: TGTGCCAGCAGTGAACGGCAGGGCGGTCAGCCCCAGCATTTT.

The chain employs TRBV9 and TRBJ2-3; D might be TRBD1 (7 bases). Germline CDR1 is SGDLS and CDR2 is YYNGEE. Trimming left V 0 bases short and J 2 bases short, with 10 bases between. The length of the CDR3 is 15 residues. The CDR3 bases are TGTGCCAGCAGCGTAGCAGGGGGGTTCACAGATACGCAGTATTTT. As protein: CASSVAGGFTDTQYF.

The CDR3 nucleotides read TGTGCCAGCAGCCCTAGAGTGGACAGGGAAAACTATGGCTACACCTTC. This translates into CASSPRVDRENYGYTF. V usage is TRBV7-8 and J usage is TRBJ1-2, with 8 bases that match TRBD1. The CDR3 totals 16 residues. The germline gives CDR1 SGHVS, CDR2 FQNEAQ. Trimming at V came to 5 bases and at J to 2 bases, leaving 10 bases not matched to a gene.

This chain joins TRBV19 and TRBJ2-1; 9 bases agree with TRBD1. Per the germline V gene, CDR1 is LNHDA and CDR2 is SQIVND (reference sequence). With V trimmed by 4 bases and J by 8 bases, 9 bases remained unmatched. This CDR3 spans 15 amino acids. CDR3 DNA sequence: TGTGCCAGTAGTAGGGGACAGGGAATCCAATATGAGCAGTTCTTC. It encodes CASSRGQGIQYEQFF.

The chain uses TRBV12-5 and TRBJ2-3, with D perhaps TRBD2 (5 bases). With 1 base removed from V and 7 bases from J, the gap between germline ends came to 12 bases. Germline-derived CDR1 and CDR2 are LGHNT and FRNRAP. The CDR3 consists of 14 residues. CDR3 region: CASGLEGVRHTQYF. DNA for the CDR3: TGTGCTAGTGGTTTGGAGGGAGTGAGACATACGCAGTATTTT.

The rearrangement joins TRBV13 to TRBJ2-2; 7 nucleotides agree with TRBD2. Germline CDR1 reads PRHDT; CDR2 reads FYEKMQ (reference sequence). CDR3 length: 18 residues. Unmatched junction bases numbered 13, after V lost 4 bases and J lost 2 bases. CDR3 in DNA: TGTGCCAGCAGCTCGACCTCACTAGCGCTGCTCAACACCGGGGAGCTGTTTTTT. This sequence encodes CASSSTSLALLNTGELFF.

This clone showed up just a few times. V is TRBV7-9 and J is TRBJ1-5; 8 positions match TRBD1. The CDR3 extends over 17 amino acids. CDR1 is SEHNR, CDR2 FQNEAQ, per germline (reference sequence). Unmatched junction bases numbered 15, after V lost 5 bases and J lost 6 bases. CDR3 loop: CASSTGVAGGGPQPQHF. Here the CDR3 DNA reads TGTGCCAGCAGCACGGGGGTCGCAGGGGGCGGTCCTCAGCCCCAGCATTTT.

V and J are TRBV4-1 and TRBJ1-1; 7 positions match TRBD1. V gave up 2 bases and J gave up 1 base; unmatched junction bases: 1. The CDR3 has 14 residues. CDR1 and CDR2 from the germline V gene are MGHRA and YSYEKL. CDR3 sequence (DNA): TGCGCCAGCAGCCAAAGACAGGGGAACACTGAAGCTTTCTTT. This codes for CASSQRQGNTEAFF.

V usage is TRBV2 and J usage is TRBJ1-4; D gene ambiguous. Germline V gene lookup returns CDR1 SNHLY and CDR2 FYNNEI. V lost 11 bases, J lost 7 bases, and 11 bases lay in between. The CDR3 is 11 amino acids. CDR3 DNA sequence: TGTGCCTTTCAGGCATCTGAAAAACTGTTTTTT. Its protein is CAFQASEKLFF.

This chain joins TRBV5-6 and TRBJ1-2; D gene ambiguous. This CDR3 region has 13 residues. V was trimmed by 0 bases and J by 8 bases, leaving 11 bases between them. Germline V gene sequence: CDR1 SGHDT, CDR2 YYEEEE. The chain's CDR3 is CASSLGGPEGYTF. The CDR3 DNA reads as TGTGCCAGCAGCTTGGGCGGGCCGGAGGGCTACACCTTC.